The T cell receptor (beta chain) under discussion was sequenced for a study of blood T cell repertoires in COVID-19. Study in general: The study drew acute and convalescent COVID-19 samples from the United States, Italy and Spain. Sources were T cells, B-cell-depleted T cells, or PBMCs; the material itself was cDNA or gDNA.

V lost 4 bases to trimming and J lost 4 bases; unmatched junction nucleotides: 3. The CDR3 contains 13 residues. The germline V gene encodes CDR1 MNHEY and CDR2 SVGAGI. A Seattle source enrolled patients during active infection and followed them longitudinally. Libraries were prepared by immunoSEQ multiplex PCR; TCRdb keeps only in-frame clonotypes and omits some of them. Of 100,000 or so clones listed, roughly 92% were seen once; the top ten hold roughly 2.1%. V usage is TRBV6-5 and J usage is TRBJ1-2; 7 bases fit TRBD1. This clonotype was obtained from a woman between 45 and 65 years old with COVID-19, enrolled during active disease. The specimen sequenced was peripheral blood. Written as DNA, the CDR3 is TGTGCCAGCAGTTTAGACAGGGTCTATGGCTACACCTTC. Protein: CASSLDRVYGYTF.